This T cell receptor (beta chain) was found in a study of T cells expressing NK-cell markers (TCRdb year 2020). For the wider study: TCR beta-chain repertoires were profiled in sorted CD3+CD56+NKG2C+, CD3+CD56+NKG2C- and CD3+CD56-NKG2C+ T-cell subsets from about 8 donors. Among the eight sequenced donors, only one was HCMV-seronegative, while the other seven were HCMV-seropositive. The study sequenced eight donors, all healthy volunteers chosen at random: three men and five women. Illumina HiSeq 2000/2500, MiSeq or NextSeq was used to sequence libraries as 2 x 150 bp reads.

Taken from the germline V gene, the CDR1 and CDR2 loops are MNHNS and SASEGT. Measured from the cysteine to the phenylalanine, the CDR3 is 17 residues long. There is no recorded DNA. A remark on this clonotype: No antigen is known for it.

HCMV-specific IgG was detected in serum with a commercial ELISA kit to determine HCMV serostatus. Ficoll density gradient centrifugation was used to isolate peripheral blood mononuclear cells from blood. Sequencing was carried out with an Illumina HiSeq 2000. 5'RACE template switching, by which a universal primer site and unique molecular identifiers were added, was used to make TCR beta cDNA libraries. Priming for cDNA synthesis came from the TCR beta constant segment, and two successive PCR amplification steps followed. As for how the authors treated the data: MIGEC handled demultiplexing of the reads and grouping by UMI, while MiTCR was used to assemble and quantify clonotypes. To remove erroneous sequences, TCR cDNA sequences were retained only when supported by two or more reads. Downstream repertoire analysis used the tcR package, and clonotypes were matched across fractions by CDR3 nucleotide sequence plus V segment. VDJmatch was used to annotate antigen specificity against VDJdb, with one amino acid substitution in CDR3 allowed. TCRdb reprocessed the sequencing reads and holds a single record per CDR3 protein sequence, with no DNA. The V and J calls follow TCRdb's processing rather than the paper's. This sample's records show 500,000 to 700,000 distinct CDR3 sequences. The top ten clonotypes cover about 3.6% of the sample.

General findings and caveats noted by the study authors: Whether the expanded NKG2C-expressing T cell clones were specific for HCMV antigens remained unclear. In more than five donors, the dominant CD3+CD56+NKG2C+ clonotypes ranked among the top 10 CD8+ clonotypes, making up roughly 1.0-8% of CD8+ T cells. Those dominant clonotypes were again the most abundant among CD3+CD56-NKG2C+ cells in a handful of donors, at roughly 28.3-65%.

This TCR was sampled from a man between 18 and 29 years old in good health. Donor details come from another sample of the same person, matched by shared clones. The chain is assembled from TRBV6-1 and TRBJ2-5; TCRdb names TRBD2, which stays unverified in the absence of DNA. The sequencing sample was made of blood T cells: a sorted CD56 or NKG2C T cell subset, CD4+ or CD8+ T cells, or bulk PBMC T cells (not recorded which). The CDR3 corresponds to CASSFQGGGRAGETQYF.